This T cell receptor (beta chain) was sequenced for a study of blood T cell repertoires in COVID-19 (dated by TCRdb to 2020 to 2022). Turning to the overall study: Collaborator samples came from the United States, Italy and Spain and covered acute and convalescent phases of COVID-19. The material from the prospective study consisted of cDNA or gDNA derived from T cells, B-cell-depleted T cells, or PBMCs. Sample metadata almost always included a de-identified subject ID, COVID-19 status, age in years and sex. Subjects who had been exposed to COVID-19, were actively infected with it, or had recovered from it provided the deeply sampled blood TCRbeta repertoires that made up the dataset. Where HLA class I and class II types were available, the types were taken from metadata supplied by the sample provider, not from assay-based typing. The repertoires were released in a freely available public database meant as a resource for research on the immune response to SARS-CoV-2. The samples were drawn from the first 160 participants of the ongoing ImmuneRACE study and from 950 to 1,500 subjects provided by 6 global collaborators. The full study reports these points: The amount of clinical and demographic metadata varied by source and participant and was provided uncurated.

Whole blood was collected in K2EDTA tubes by collaborating institutions according to the institutions' own protocols. For TCRbeta analysis, collaborators shipped samples as frozen whole blood, isolated PBMCs, or DNA extracted from either of those sample types. With respect to this clone: Its antigen is not yet known. No much larger clone exists at a distance of one base, and base qualities are not known.

TCRbeta CDR3 regions were amplified from genomic DNA by means of the immunoSEQ Assay, a bias-controlled multiplex PCR. The published analysis was carried out like this. The number of nucleated cells in each sample was estimated by amplification of reference gene primers within the assay. To quantify the absolute abundance of each unique TCRbeta CDR3 rearrangement, sequence reads were collapsed and filtered. For each sample, productive Simpson clonality was calculated as the square root of Simpson's diversity index across productive rearrangements. TCRdb provides this immuneACCESS table in a form limited to in-frame rearrangements. Some clones are lacking; in checked studies, under half of them reflect an unresolved V gene, and why the rest are absent is not known. That table gives V, J and clone size, and the DNA gave D and trimming. The sample contains more than 55,000 clones, approximately 92% of them found a single time. More than 15% of the sample goes to the ten largest clones.

The CDR3 spans 15 residues, from the cysteine through the phenylalanine. The kept DNA is CDR3 alone, 45 bases in frame from the first base. Via the germline V gene, CDR1 is MNHEY and CDR2 SVGAGI. The V end gives up 6 bases and the J end 0 bases, leaving 7 bases in the junction not matched to a gene. What was sequenced was peripheral blood. This sequence was found in a man older than 75 with acute or convalescent COVID-19. The chain is encoded by TRBV6-5 joined to TRBJ2-7; a stretch of 8 junction bases matches TRBD2. Here is the DNA: TGTGCCAGCAGGGTACTAGCGGATAGCTCCTACGAGCAGTACTTC. The encoded protein is CASRVLADSSYEQYF.